The rows below give T cell receptor beta chains drawn from one sample of a study of T cell responses to AZD1222 COVID-19 vaccine. The table came from immunoSEQ multiplex PCR; TCRdb's copy has only in-frame clones and leaves some out. The sample has roughly 130,000 clones; roughly 91% are singletons. This specimen was peripheral blood, taken on day 0 of AZD1222 vaccination. The source is an adult in good health. The CDR3 runs from the conserved cysteine through the conserved F or W. The order of the fields is clone size, V gene, J gene, D gene, CDR3 DNA, CDR3 protein. A D gene is named only where the DNA matches it firmly. Only some rows state a clone size, as once, few, many or a class for expanded clones.

>.|TRBV19|TRBJ1-1|.
TGTGCCAGTAGTATAGGGGTTGCTGAAGCTTTCTTT
CASSIGVAEAFF
>.|TRBV10-1|TRBJ1-1|.
TGCGCCAGCAGTGAGTGGGGGGCGAACACTGAAGCTTTCTTT
CASSEWGANTEAFF
>.|TRBV5-5|TRBJ2-7|TRBD1
TGTGCCAGCAGCTTGTCACAGGGGACCTTCTACGAGCAGTACTTC
CASSLSQGTFYEQYF
>.|TRBV7-2|TRBJ2-7|.
TGTGCCAGCAGCTTAGGAATGGGGTACGAGCAGTACTTC
CASSLGMGYEQYF
>.|TRBV30|TRBJ2-7|TRBD1
TGTGCCTGGGGGCACAGGGGTCCGGGCGAGCAGTACTTC
CAWGHRGPGEQYF
>few|TRBV5-4|TRBJ1-1|.
TGTGCCAGCAGCCTATCCTTGGGTATGAACACTGAAGCTTTCTTT
CASSLSLGMNTEAFF
>.|TRBV5-5|TRBJ2-7|TRBD2
TGTGCCAGCAGCATGGGGACTAGCAACGAGCAGTACTTC
CASSMGTSNEQYF
>.|TRBV19|TRBJ1-5|.
TGTGCCAGTGGTCCCCAAAAGGGCAATCAGCCCCAGCATTTT
CASGPQKGNQPQHF
>.|TRBV7-9|TRBJ1-1|TRBD1
TGTGCCAGCAGCTTAGCCCGGGACAGTGAAGCTTTCTTT
CASSLARDSEAFF
>.|TRBV19|TRBJ1-2|TRBD1
TGTGCCAGTAGTCCCAGTAGGGGACAGGGAGAACGCTACACCTTC
CASSPSRGQGERYTF
>.|TRBV24-1|TRBJ2-3|TRBD2
TGTGCCACCAGTGATTTACTTCGGGGAGGGCCAGATACGCAGTATTTT
CATSDLLRGGPDTQYF
>.|TRBV30|TRBJ2-7|.
TGTGCCTGGAGTGTTGGTCTAGGGTCGTCCGAGCAGTACTTC
CAWSVGLGSSEQYF
>.|TRBV6-5|TRBJ1-3|.
TGTGCCAGCAGACGAACAGGGCCCTCTGGAAACACCATATATTTT
CASRRTGPSGNTIYF
>.|TRBV10-3|TRBJ2-1|TRBD1
TGTGCCATCGGGACAGAAATTTACAATGAGCAGTTCTTC
CAIGTEIYNEQFF
>.|TRBV13|TRBJ1-6|.
TGTGCCAGCAGCTCGTCGGGGGGACTAATAAATTCACCCCTCCACTTT
CASSSSGGLINSPLHF
>.|TRBV13|TRBJ1-1|TRBD1
TGTGCCAGCAGCTCTGACAGGGGTTACACTGAAGCTTTCTTT
CASSSDRGYTEAFF
>.|TRBV4-1|TRBJ2-2|TRBD2
TGCGCCAGCAGCCAAGGGCTAGCGGGAGTCTACACCGGGGAGCTGTTTTTT
CASSQGLAGVYTGELFF
>.|TRBV11-2|TRBJ2-7|.
TGTGCCAGCAGCTTAGAACTGAACTACGAGCAGTACTTC
CASSLELNYEQYF